Below are 21 T cell receptor beta chains sequenced from a single sample in a study of CD8 T cells in Susac syndrome. Reverse transcription of roughly 0.45 to 1 ug RNA used random hexamers. MiXCR, applied by TCRdb to the immunoSEQ multiplex PCR reads, yields one record per CDR3 protein. The sample records about 150,000 distinct CDR3 sequences, 90% to 95% being singletons. Sequenced sample: CD8+ T cells from PBMCs. The origin of the receptors is a human donor with multiple sclerosis.

The chain combines TRBV5-1 with TRBJ2-7; TRBD1 matches 11 bases. J gave up 7 bases and V 4 bases, and 7 bases lay outside the gene matches. The CDR3 is 14 residues long. Per germline, CDR1 SGHRS and CDR2 YFSETQ. The CDR3 sequence: CASSLGTGGIEQYF. CDR3 bases: TGCGCCAGCAGCCTAGGGACAGGGGGAATTGAGCAGTACTTC. The full variable domain, with the rest looked up from reference TRBV5-1 and TRBJ2-7, is KAGVTQTPRYLIKTRGQQVTLSCSPISGHRSVSWYQQTPGQGLQFLFEYFSETQRNKGNFPGRFSGRQFSNSRSEMNVSTLELGDSALYLCASSLGTGGIEQYFGPGTRLTVT.

The chain joins TRBV28 to TRBJ2-3; TRBD2 agrees at 10 bases. The CDR3 consists of 16 residues. CDR1 and CDR2 from the germline V gene are MDHEN and SYDVKM. The V segment lost 6 bases and the J segment 5 bases; nucleotides outside the gene matches: 11. CDR3 in amino acids: CASREAAGGPRDTQYF. CDR3 nucleotides: TGTGCCAGCAGAGAGGCAGCGGGGGGGCCGCGAGATACGCAGTATTTT.

This rearrangement joins TRBV27 to TRBJ2-1; 7 bases fit TRBD2. J gave up 7 bases and V 0 bases, and 3 bases lay outside the gene matches. Germline V gene sequence: CDR1 MNHEY, CDR2 SMNVEV (reference sequence). CDR3 length: 14 amino acids. CDR3 bases: TGTGCCAGCAGTTTATCGGGACTACCAAATGAGCAGTTCTTC. Translating gives CASSLSGLPNEQFF.

The rearrangement joins TRBV7-2 to TRBJ2-5; TRBD2 agrees at 7 bases. The V gene's germline CDR1 is SGHTA and CDR2 FQGNSA. V gave up 4 bases and J gave up 5 bases; unmatched junction bases: 13. This CDR3 is built from 16 residues. In DNA, the CDR3 is TGTGCCAGCAGCTCCGAACATTATAGGGAGGGTGAGACCCAGTACTTC. It translates to CASSSEHYREGETQYF.

The chain combines TRBV15 with TRBJ2-6, with D tentatively TRBD1 (5 bases). The CDR3 covers 14 residues. V was clipped by 8 bases and J by 2 bases, with 10 bases between them. Germline V lookup: CDR1 LNHNV, CDR2 YYDKDF (reference sequence). In DNA, the CDR3 is TGTGCCACCCAAATCAGGGCTGGGGCCAACGTCCTGACTTTC. Protein: CATQIRAGANVLTF.

V gene TRBV20-1 combines with J gene TRBJ2-1; possibly TRBD2 for D (6 bases). CDR3 length equals 16 residues. Looked up from germline, CDR1 is DFQATT and CDR2 is SNEGSKA (reference sequence). V dropped 2 bases and J dropped 7 bases, with 21 bases sitting between them. CDR3 nucleotides: TGCAGTGCTAGAATTCACCGGGACTCCGTGTCGAATGAGCAGTTCTTC. It codes for CSARIHRDSVSNEQFF.

The V gene is TRBV6-4, the J gene TRBJ2-2, with TRBD1 as a possible D gene (5 bases). Germline V lookup: CDR1 MRHNA, CDR2 SNTAGT. The CDR3 is 13 residues long. The ends were cut back, 4 bases at V and 2 bases at J, with 5 bases in the middle. Here the CDR3 reads CASSGTNTGELFF. The CDR3 DNA reads as TGTGCCAGCAGTGGGACAAACACCGGGGAGCTGTTTTTT.

Only one count was recorded for this clonotype. The chain combines TRBV5-1 with TRBJ2-1; 7 positions match TRBD2. J lost 1 base, V lost 4 bases, and 5 bases had no gene match. This CDR3 contains 15 residues. Germline V CDR1 and CDR2: SGHRS, YFSETQ. For the CDR3, the DNA is TGCGCCAGCAGCCCAAGGGAGGGGTCCTACAATGAGCAGTTCTTC. Protein: CASSPREGSYNEQFF.

The V and J genes are TRBV29-1 and TRBJ1-2; no clear D. The CDR3 is 15 amino acids. V lost 0 bases, J lost 2 bases, and 13 bases lay in between. The germline V gene has CDR1 SQVTM and CDR2 ANQGSEA. Here the CDR3 reads CSVEDRKGKNYGYTF. CDR3 bases: TGCAGCGTTGAAGATAGGAAGGGCAAAAACTATGGCTACACCTTC.

The chain has TRBV9 and TRBJ1-1; D gene uncertain. The CDR3 covers 13 residues. CDR1 is SGDLS, CDR2 YYNGEE, per germline. The germline V and J ends were trimmed by 3 bases and 0 bases, with 6 bases remaining between them. CDR3 nucleotides: TGTGCCAGCAGCGAAATTGTGAACACTGAAGCTTTCTTT. Its translation: CASSEIVNTEAFF.

The J gene is TRBJ2-5, the V gene TRBV13; D gene ambiguous. Germline CDR1 PRHDT, CDR2 FYEKMQ (reference sequence). Trimming took 3 bases from V and 4 from J, leaving 15 bases between them. The CDR3 has 15 residues. As DNA, the CDR3 is TGTGCCAGCAGCTTCCGTGAAAGGGTAACAGAGACCCAGTACTTC. Translation: CASSFRERVTETQYF.

The rearrangement joins TRBV5-1 to TRBJ2-7; D is perhaps TRBD2 (6 bases). V was pared by 0 bases and J by 4 bases, with 8 bases between. The CDR3 extends over 13 amino acids. Germline CDR1 reads SGHRS; CDR2 reads YFSETQ. CDR3 amino acids: CASSLEGRYEQYF. In DNA form, the CDR3 reads TGCGCCAGCAGCTTGGAGGGGAGGTACGAGCAGTACTTC.

This chain joins TRBV9 and TRBJ1-2; possible D gene TRBD1, 6 bases. Trimming removed 3 bases from V and 8 bases from J, with 17 bases in between. CDR1 is SGDLS and CDR2 is YYNGEE in the germline V gene. CDR3 length: 14 amino acids. The CDR3 sequence is CASSEGHRVEGYTF. DNA for the CDR3: TGTGCCAGCAGCGAGGGTCACAGGGTGGAAGGCTACACCTTC.

The chain links TRBV2 to TRBJ2-5; 9 bases match TRBD2. The CDR3 contains 16 residues. With 4 bases clipped from V and 5 bases from J, the junction kept 11 bases outside the gene matches. Germline V gene sequence: CDR1 SNHLY, CDR2 FYNNEI. CDR3 sequence reads: CASSAALGTSWETQYF. The CDR3 nucleotides are TGTGCCAGCAGTGCTGCCCTTGGGACTAGCTGGGAGACCCAGTACTTC.

This chain links TRBV2 with TRBJ2-5; 15 nucleotides line up with TRBD2. Germline V gene sequence: CDR1 SNHLY, CDR2 FYNNEI. After removal of 5 bases from V and 4 bases from J, the junction contained 2 bases not matched to a gene. This CDR3 is 15 amino acids long. The chain's CDR3 is CASSPGLAGGETQYF. The CDR3 DNA reads as TGTGCCAGCAGTCCGGGACTAGCGGGGGGAGAGACCCAGTACTTC.

V is TRBV29-1 and J is TRBJ2-3; D unresolved. Germline CDR1 is SQVTM and CDR2 is ANQGSEA. Trimming stripped 6 bases from V and 6 bases from J, with 10 bases between. There are 11 residues in the CDR3. The CDR3 coding sequence is TGCAGCGTCCCATTCCCCGATACGCAGTATTTT. It yields the protein CSVPFPDTQYF.

This chain joins TRBV20-1 and TRBJ2-7; D uncertain. The V and J ends lost 0 bases and 5 bases respectively, with 14 bases between them. CDR1 and CDR2 (germline): DFQATT, SNEGSKA (reference sequence). CDR3 size: 14 residues. The CDR3 DNA reads TGCAGTGCTAGAGATTCCGGCTTTTTCAACGAGCAGTACTTC. It specifies CSARDSGFFNEQYF.

Only a few counts were recorded for this clonotype. The genes are TRBV29-1 and TRBJ1-2; D is ambiguous. V shed 3 bases and J shed 6 bases, with 8 bases lying between them. CDR3 length: 11 residues. Germline V lookup: CDR1 SQVTM, CDR2 ANQGSEA. The CDR3 sequence is CSVESRDGYTF. The CDR3 nucleotides read TGCAGCGTTGAGTCTAGGGATGGCTACACCTTC.

The chain has TRBV29-1 and TRBJ1-1, with D hard to call. The V end lost 5 bases, the J end lost 5 bases, and 9 bases lay between the germline ends. Germline V CDR1 and CDR2: SQVTM, ANQGSEA. The CDR3 runs 11 residues. CDR3 loop: CSVIGKTEAFF. The CDR3 region has the DNA TGCAGCGTTATAGGGAAAACTGAAGCTTTCTTT.

This CDR3 is CASSEVSSYEQYF. DNA of the CDR3: TGTGCCAGCAGTGAAGTGAGCTCCTACGAGCAGTACTTC. The chain recombines TRBV2 with TRBJ2-7; no reliable D call. The CDR3 runs to 13 residues. Trimming cost V 1 base and J 0 bases, with 4 bases left between them. Looked up from germline, CDR1 is SNHLY and CDR2 is FYNNEI.

This sequence joins TRBV29-1 and TRBJ1-1, with a weak D call TRBD1 (6 bases). CDR3 length: 13 residues. Germline V gene data show CDR1 as SQVTM and CDR2 as ANQGSEA. Trimming pared 4 bases from V and 0 bases from J, leaving 9 bases between. The CDR3 sequence: CSVGDIMNTEAFF. The CDR3 DNA follows: TGCAGCGTTGGGGACATTATGAACACTGAAGCTTTCTTT.